The 14 T cell receptor beta chains listed next were all sequenced from one sample in a study of CD8+CD57+ T cells in acquired aplastic anemia. TCR beta VDJ and CDR3 were profiled, and genomic DNA was the template. TCRdb independently ran MiXCR on the reads; one entry per CDR3 protein. The repertoire consists of fewer than 200,000 distinct CDR3 sequences, with 60% to 70% occurring once and the leading ten covering about 41%. The sequenced sample consisted of sorted CD4+, CD8+, or CD8+CD57+ T cells (not recorded which) from PBMCs. These receptors originate from a human donor in good health.

This clonotype was seen a few times. V and J are TRBV2 and TRBJ1-5, with 10 positions matching TRBD1. The germline V gene has CDR1 SNHLY and CDR2 FYNNEI. The CDR3 covers 15 residues. The V segment lost 6 bases and the J segment 1 base; nucleotides outside the gene matches: 3. The CDR3 sequence is CASSRQGASNQPQHF. As DNA, the CDR3 is TGTGCCAGCAGCCGACAGGGGGCGAGCAATCAGCCCCAGCATTTT.

The chain recombines TRBV2 with TRBJ1-5; 7 bases match TRBD1. The CDR3 runs 15 residues. V was pared by 4 bases and J by 3 bases, with 6 bases of the junction left unmatched. Germline assignment: CDR1 SNHLY and CDR2 FYNNEI. The CDR3 is CASSVGQASNQPQHF. CDR3 in DNA: TGTGCCAGCAGTGTCGGACAGGCATCCAATCAGCCCCAGCATTTT.

This clonotype was recorded a few times. The V gene is TRBV14, the J gene TRBJ1-5; D is possibly TRBD1 (6 bases). Germline CDR1 and CDR2: SGHDN and FVKESK. Trimming pared 2 bases from V and 9 bases from J, leaving 11 bases between. The CDR3 has 13 amino acids. The DNA for the CDR3 is TGTGCCAGCAGCCAAACCACAGGGACGCCCCAGCATTTT. This codes for CASSQTTGTPQHF.

V gene TRBV7-9 combines with J gene TRBJ2-3; D is ambiguous. Trimming pared 5 bases from V and 5 bases from J, leaving 11 bases between. The CDR3 spans 13 residues. Germline assignment: CDR1 SEHNR and CDR2 FQNEAQ (reference sequence). The CDR3 here is CASSPPEQDTQYF. The CDR3 bases are TGTGCCAGCAGCCCCCCAGAACAAGATACGCAGTATTTT.

This rearrangement joins TRBV5-6 to TRBJ1-2; D is unclear. Trimming stripped 3 bases from V and 6 bases from J, with 15 bases between. CDR1 SGHDT and CDR2 YYEEEE come from the germline V gene. The CDR3 runs 14 residues. CDR3 in DNA: TGTGCCAGCAGCTCTAGTACAGCCAGGAATGGCTACACCTTC. Its protein is CASSSSTARNGYTF.

This clonotype has a count of ten or more. The V gene is TRBV7-9, the J gene TRBJ2-3, with TRBD1 matching over 11 bases. Germline loops: CDR1 SEHNR, CDR2 FQNEAQ (reference sequence). J was trimmed by 6 bases and V by 5 bases; bases with no gene match: 25. The CDR3 is 21 amino acids. The chain's CDR3 is CASSPTKLKPGTGGFWDTQYF. CDR3 bases: TGTGCCAGCAGCCCTACTAAGCTTAAACCCGGGACAGGGGGATTTTGGGATACGCAGTATTTT.

The J gene is TRBJ1-2, the V gene TRBV15; TRBD1 aligns across 7 bases. CDR3 length: 15 amino acids. Germline V CDR1 and CDR2: LNHNV, YYDKDF (reference sequence). V was pared by 0 bases and J by 4 bases, with 5 bases of the junction left unmatched. The CDR3 DNA is TGTGCCACCAGCAGAGAAAGGGGGCGCGGCTATGGCTACACCTTC. Protein product: CATSRERGRGYGYTF.

This chain uses TRBV12-3 or TRBV12-4 with TRBJ2-5; D perhaps matches TRBD1 (5 bases). The V end was cut by 5 bases, the J end by 6 bases, with 10 bases between. This CDR3 comprises 12 residues. The chain's CDR3 is CASSQGWQTQYF. Written as DNA, the CDR3 is TGTGCCAGCAGTCAGGGCTGGCAGACCCAGTACTTC.

This rearrangement joins TRBV9 to TRBJ2-1; D is ambiguous. Trimming took 3 bases from V and 4 from J, leaving 14 bases between them. The CDR3 length is 15 residues. Germline CDR1 and CDR2: SGDLS and YYNGEE. The CDR3 sequence: CASSADGSSYNEQFF. CDR3 nucleotides: TGTGCCAGCAGCGCTGACGGTTCGTCTTACAATGAGCAGTTCTTC.

This clonotype was counted a few times. In DNA, the CDR3 is TGTGCCACCAGTGATGGGGGACCGCGCAGCTATGGCTACACCTTC. Translation: CATSDGGPRSYGYTF. The V gene is TRBV24-1, the J gene TRBJ1-2; TRBD1 is a possible D gene (5 bases). The germline V and J ends were trimmed by 3 bases and 4 bases, with 14 bases remaining between them. Germline CDR1 and CDR2: KGHDR and SFDVKD. This CDR3 is built from 15 residues.

This clonotype was found a few times. The chain couples TRBV20-1 to TRBJ1-6; 8 nucleotides align to TRBD1. Losses at the gene ends were 5 bases for V and 8 bases for J; bases not matched to a gene: 8. Germline assignment: CDR1 DFQATT and CDR2 SNEGSKA (reference sequence). CDR3 length: 14 residues. The CDR3 region is CSASTGEDYSPLHF. The DNA of the CDR3 is TGCAGTGCTTCGACAGGGGAGGACTATTCACCCCTCCACTTT.

V gene TRBV7-9 combines with J gene TRBJ2-1; D is unclear. The length of the CDR3 is 12 residues. Trimming removed 4 bases from V and 1 base from J, with 2 bases in between. Germline V gene sequence: CDR1 SEHNR, CDR2 FQNEAQ (reference sequence). The CDR3 coding sequence is TGTGCCAGCAGCTGGTCCTACAATGAGCAGTTCTTC. Translation: CASSWSYNEQFF.

This clonotype showed up many times. The chain combines TRBV24-1 with TRBJ2-7; a weak D match, TRBD2 (6 bases). V was shortened by 2 bases and J by 6 bases, with 10 bases between the two germline ends. Germline lookup yields CDR1 KGHDR and CDR2 SFDVKD. This CDR3 region has 13 residues. The CDR3 here is CATSDSGEFEQYF. CDR3 bases: TGTGCCACCAGTGATTCGGGGGAGTTCGAGCAGTACTTC.

The V call is TRBV19, the J call TRBJ2-7; D possibly corresponds to TRBD1 (7 bases). The germline gives CDR1 LNHDA, CDR2 SQIVND (reference sequence). V lost 1 base to trimming and J lost 3 bases, with 13 bases between them. The CDR3 length is 15 residues. The CDR3 DNA reads TGTGCCAGTAGTATAGCGACAGGGAGGCTCTACGAGCAGTACTTC. This codes for CASSIATGRLYEQYF.